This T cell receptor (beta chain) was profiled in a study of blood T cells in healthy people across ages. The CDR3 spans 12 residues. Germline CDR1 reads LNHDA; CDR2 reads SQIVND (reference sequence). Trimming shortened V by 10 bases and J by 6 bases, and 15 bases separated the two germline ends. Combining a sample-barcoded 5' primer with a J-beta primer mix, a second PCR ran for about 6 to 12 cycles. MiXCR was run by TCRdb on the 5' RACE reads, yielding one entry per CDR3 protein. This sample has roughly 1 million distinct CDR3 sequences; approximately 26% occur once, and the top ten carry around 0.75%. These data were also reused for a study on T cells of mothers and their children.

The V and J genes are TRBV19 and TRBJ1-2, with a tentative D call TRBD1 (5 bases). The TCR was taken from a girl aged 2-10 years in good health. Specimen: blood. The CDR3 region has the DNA TGTGCCACCAATTCCAGGGTAAATGGCTACACCTTC. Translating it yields CATNSRVNGYTF. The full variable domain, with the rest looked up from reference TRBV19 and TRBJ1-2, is DGGITQSPKYLFRKEGQNVTLSCEQNLNHDAMYWYRQDPGQGLRLIYYSQIVNDFQKGDIAEGYSVSREKKESFPLTVTSAQKNPTAFYLCATNSRVNGYTFGSGTRLTVV.